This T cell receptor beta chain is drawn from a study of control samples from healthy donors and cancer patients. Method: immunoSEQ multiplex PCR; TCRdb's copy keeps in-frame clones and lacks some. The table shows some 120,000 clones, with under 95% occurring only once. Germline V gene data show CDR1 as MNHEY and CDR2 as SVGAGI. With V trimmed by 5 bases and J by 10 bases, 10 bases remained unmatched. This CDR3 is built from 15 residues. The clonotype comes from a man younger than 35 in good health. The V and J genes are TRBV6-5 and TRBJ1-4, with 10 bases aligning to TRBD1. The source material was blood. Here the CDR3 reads CASSHKGQGWRKLFF. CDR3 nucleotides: TGTGCCAGCAGTCACAAGGGACAGGGGTGGCGAAAACTGTTTTTT.